These 9 T cell receptor beta chains originate from one sample sequenced in a study of blood T cell repertoires in COVID-19. TCRdb's table, derived via immunoSEQ multiplex PCR, lists solely in-frame clones and lacks some. The repertoire has tens of thousands of clones, over 75% of them found once; the top ten carry about 4%. Specimen: peripheral blood. These receptors were taken from a man aged 60 to 69 with acute or convalescent COVID-19.

V gene TRBV27 combines with J gene TRBJ2-7, with D possibly being TRBD1 (6 bases). Germline assignment: CDR1 MNHEY and CDR2 SMNVEV (reference sequence). This CDR3 is built from 16 residues. The V end was cut by 0 bases, the J end by 1 base, with 13 bases between. The CDR3 bases are TGTGCCAGCAGTTTATCTACCAGGGGACGTTCCTACGAGCAGTACTTC. Translated: CASSLSTRGRSYEQYF.

The chain recombines TRBV5-5 with TRBJ2-3, with 8 bases aligning to TRBD1. Germline assignment: CDR1 SGHKS and CDR2 YYEKEE (reference sequence). J was trimmed by 2 bases and V by 0 bases; bases with no gene match: 2. The CDR3 length is 15 residues. Here the CDR3 reads CASSLGQGTTDTQYF. The CDR3 nucleotides read TGTGCCAGCAGCTTGGGACAGGGGACCACAGATACGCAGTATTTT.

The table lists this clone with a few counts. J is TRBJ2-1 and V is TRBV4-1, with 11 bases lining up with TRBD1. The CDR3 runs to 15 residues. V lost 7 bases to trimming and J lost 8 bases; unmatched junction nucleotides: 10. Germline loops: CDR1 MGHRA, CDR2 YSYEKL. The CDR3 sequence is CASNLGDRGYDEQFF. The DNA of the CDR3 is TGCGCCAGCAACCTTGGGGACAGGGGGTACGATGAGCAGTTCTTC.

The chain combines TRBV7-9 with TRBJ2-1; perhaps TRBD1 as D (5 bases). The CDR3 is made up of 14 amino acids. Germline assignment: CDR1 SEHNR and CDR2 FQNEAQ (reference sequence). The V end lost 2 bases, the J end lost 6 bases, and 11 bases lay between the germline ends. CDR3 sequence (DNA): TGTGCCAGCAGCTTAACGCAGGGTTCCAATGAGCAGTTCTTC. It yields the protein CASSLTQGSNEQFF.

CDR3 DNA: TGTGCCAGCAGCTTTGGTAGCGGGGGGTATGAGCAGTTCTTC. Translated, it gives CASSFGSGGYEQFF. This rearrangement joins TRBV7-2 to TRBJ2-1; 10 nucleotides line up with TRBD2. The ends lost 3 bases at V and 8 bases at J; junction bases unmatched: 4. There are 14 residues in the CDR3. The germline V gene encodes CDR1 SGHTA and CDR2 FQGNSA.

J is TRBJ2-2 and V is TRBV6-1; a weak D match, TRBD2 (5 bases). Trimming stripped 2 bases from V and 4 bases from J, with 11 bases between. Germline values: CDR1 MNHNS, CDR2 SASEGT. The CDR3 runs 15 residues. The CDR3 DNA reads TGTGCCAGCAGTGAACAAGATGGAGGCACCGGGGAGCTGTTTTTT. Its protein is CASSEQDGGTGELFF.

As DNA, the CDR3 is TGTGCCACCTCCTTTGACAGCACGAACACCGGGGAGCTGTTTTTT. This gives the protein CATSFDSTNTGELFF. The rearrangement links TRBV19 to TRBJ2-2, with D tentatively TRBD1 (5 bases). Trimming took 10 bases from V and 0 from J, leaving 15 bases between them. CDR1 and CDR2 (germline): LNHDA, SQIVND (reference sequence). The CDR3 runs 15 residues.

V is TRBV23-1 and J is TRBJ2-3; D call uncertain. TRBV23-1 is an ORF; its function is uncertain. CDR3 size: 15 residues. V lost 4 bases and J lost 3, with 14 bases in between. CDR3 bases: TGCGCCAGCAGTCGCTTTGGTGAGGAGACAGATACGCAGTATTTT. Protein: CASSRFGEETDTQYF.

CDR3 in DNA: TGTGCCAGCAGCCCGGGACTAGCGAGAGAGCAGTACTTC. Translating gives CASSPGLAREQYF. This sequence joins TRBV5-4 and TRBJ2-7; TRBD2 matches at 10 bases. CDR3 length equals 13 residues. V trimming: 4 bases; J trimming: 7 bases; junction bases outside the gene matches: 5. CDR1 and CDR2 from the germline V gene are SGHNT and YYREEE (reference sequence).